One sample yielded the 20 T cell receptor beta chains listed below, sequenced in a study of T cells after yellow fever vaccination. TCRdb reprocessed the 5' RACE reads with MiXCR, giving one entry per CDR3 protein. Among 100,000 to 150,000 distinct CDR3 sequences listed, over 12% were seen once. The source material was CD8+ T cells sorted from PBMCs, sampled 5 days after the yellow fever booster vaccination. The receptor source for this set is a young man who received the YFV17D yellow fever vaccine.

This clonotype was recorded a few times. The CDR3 reads CASSPRIGKGNTEAFF. In nucleotides, the CDR3 is TGTGCCAGCAGCCCCCGGATAGGGAAGGGGAACACTGAAGCTTTCTTT. The rearrangement links TRBV7-2 to TRBJ1-1; unclear D gene. V dropped 5 bases and J dropped 1 base, with 17 bases sitting between them. There are 16 residues in the CDR3. Germline V gene data show CDR1 as SGHTA and CDR2 as FQGNSA.

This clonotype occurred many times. This chain's CDR3 is CASCDFQETQYF. CDR3 DNA sequence: TGTGCCAGCTGTGACTTTCAAGAGACCCAGTACTTC. The V gene is TRBV18, the J gene TRBJ2-5, with D unresolved. Trimming removed 7 bases from V and 2 bases from J, with 8 bases in between. Germline CDR1 reads KGHSH; CDR2 reads LQKENI. This CDR3 region has 12 residues.

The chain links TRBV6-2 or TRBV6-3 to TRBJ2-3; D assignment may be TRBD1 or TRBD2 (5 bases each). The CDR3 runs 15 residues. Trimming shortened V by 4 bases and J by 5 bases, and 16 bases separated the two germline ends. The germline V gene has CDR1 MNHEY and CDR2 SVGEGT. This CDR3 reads CASSFQLEGIDTQYF. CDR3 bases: TGTGCCAGCAGTTTCCAACTAGAGGGGATAGATACGCAGTATTTT.

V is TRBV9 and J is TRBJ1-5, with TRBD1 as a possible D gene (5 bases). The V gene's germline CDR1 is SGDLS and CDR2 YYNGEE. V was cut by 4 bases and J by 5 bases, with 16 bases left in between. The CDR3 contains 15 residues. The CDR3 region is CASSRGTEWDQPQHF. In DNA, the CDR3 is TGTGCCAGCAGCCGGGGGACTGAGTGGGATCAGCCCCAGCATTTT.

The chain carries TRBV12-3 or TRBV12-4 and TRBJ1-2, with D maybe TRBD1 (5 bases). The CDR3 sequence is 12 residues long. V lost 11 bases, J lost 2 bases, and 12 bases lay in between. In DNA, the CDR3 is TGTGCCGCCAGCGACAGCAACTATGGCTACACCTTC. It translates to CAASDSNYGYTF.

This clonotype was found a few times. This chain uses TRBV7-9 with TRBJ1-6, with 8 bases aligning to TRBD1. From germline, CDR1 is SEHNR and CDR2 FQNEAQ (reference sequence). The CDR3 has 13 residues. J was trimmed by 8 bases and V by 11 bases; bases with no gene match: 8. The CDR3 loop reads CAAETGVDSPLHF. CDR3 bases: TGTGCCGCCGAGACAGGGGTCGATTCACCCCTCCACTTT.

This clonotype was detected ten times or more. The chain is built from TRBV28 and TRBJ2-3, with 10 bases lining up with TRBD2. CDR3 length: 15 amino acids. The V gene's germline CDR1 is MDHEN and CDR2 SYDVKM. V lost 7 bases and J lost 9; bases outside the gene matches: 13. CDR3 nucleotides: TGTGCCAGCACCCCCCGCGCTGAGACTAGCGGGACGCAGTATTTT. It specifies CASTPRAETSGTQYF.

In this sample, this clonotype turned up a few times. The CDR3 is CASSLGQGGYEQYF. The DNA of the CDR3 is TGTGCCAGCAGCTTGGGACAGGGAGGATACGAGCAGTACTTC. The chain has TRBV5-5 and TRBJ2-7; TRBD1 might be the D (7 bases). In germline, CDR1 is SGHKS, CDR2 YYEKEE (reference sequence). The CDR3 extends over 14 amino acids. V was shortened by 0 bases and J by 4 bases, with 11 bases between the two germline ends.

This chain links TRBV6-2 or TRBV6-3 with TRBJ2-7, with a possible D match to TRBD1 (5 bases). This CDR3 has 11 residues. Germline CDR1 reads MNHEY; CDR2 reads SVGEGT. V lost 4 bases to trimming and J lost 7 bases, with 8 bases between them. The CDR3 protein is CASSWGLEQYV. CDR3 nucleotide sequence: TGTGCCAGCAGTTGGGGCCTGGAGCAGTACGTC.

For the CDR3, the DNA is TGCGCCAGCAGCCAAACAGAACTTAGGGGCTATGGCTACACCTTC. Encoded protein: CASSQTELRGYGYTF. The chain couples TRBV4-1 to TRBJ1-2; a possible D gene is TRBD1 (5 bases). CDR1 MGHRA and CDR2 YSYEKL come from the germline V gene. The CDR3 has 15 amino acids. Trimming cost V 2 bases and J 4 bases, with 14 bases left between them.

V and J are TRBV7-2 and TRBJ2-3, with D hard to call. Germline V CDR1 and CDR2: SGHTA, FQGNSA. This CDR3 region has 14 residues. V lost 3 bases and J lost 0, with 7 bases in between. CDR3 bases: TGTGCCAGCAGCTTTTTTATTAGCACAGATACGCAGTATTTT. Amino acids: CASSFFISTDTQYF. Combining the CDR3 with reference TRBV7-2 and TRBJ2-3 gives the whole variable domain GAGVSQSPSNKVTEKGKDVELRCDPISGHTALYWYRQSLGQGLEFLIYFQGNSAPDKSGLPSDRFSAERTGGSVSTLTIQRTQQEDSAVYLCASSFFISTDTQYFGPGTRLTVL.

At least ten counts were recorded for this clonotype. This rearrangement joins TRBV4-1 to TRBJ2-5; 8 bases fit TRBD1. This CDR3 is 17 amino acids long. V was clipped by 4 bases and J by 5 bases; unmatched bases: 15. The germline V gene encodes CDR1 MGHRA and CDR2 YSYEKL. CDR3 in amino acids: CASSLSTRGQGEETQYF. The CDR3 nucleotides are TGCGCCAGCAGCCTCTCGACTCGAGGACAGGGAGAGGAGACCCAGTACTTC.

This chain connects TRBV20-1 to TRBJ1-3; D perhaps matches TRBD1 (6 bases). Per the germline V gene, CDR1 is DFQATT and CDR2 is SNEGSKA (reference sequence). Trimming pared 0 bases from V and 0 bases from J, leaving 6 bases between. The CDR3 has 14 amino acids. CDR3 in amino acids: CSAREDSSGNTIYF. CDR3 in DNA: TGCAGTGCTAGAGAGGACAGCTCTGGAAACACCATATATTTT.

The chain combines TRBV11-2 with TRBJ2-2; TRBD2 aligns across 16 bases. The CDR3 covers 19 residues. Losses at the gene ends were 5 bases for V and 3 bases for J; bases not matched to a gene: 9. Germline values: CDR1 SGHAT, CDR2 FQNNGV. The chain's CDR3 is CASSPSGTSGGAYTGELFF. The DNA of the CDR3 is TGTGCCAGCAGCCCGTCCGGGACTAGCGGGGGGGCGTACACCGGGGAGCTGTTTTTT. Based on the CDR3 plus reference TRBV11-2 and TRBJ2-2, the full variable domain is EAGVAQSPRYKIIEKRQSVAFWCNPISGHATLYWYQQILGQGPKLLIQFQNNGVVDDSQLPKDRFSAERLKGVDSTLKIQPAKLEDSAVYLCASSPSGTSGGAYTGELFFGEGSRLTVL.

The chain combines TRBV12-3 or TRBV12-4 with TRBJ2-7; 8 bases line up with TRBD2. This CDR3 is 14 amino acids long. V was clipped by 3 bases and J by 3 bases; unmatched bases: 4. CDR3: CASSLAGGFYEQYF. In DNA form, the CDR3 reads TGTGCCAGCAGTTTGGCGGGGGGTTTCTACGAGCAGTACTTC.

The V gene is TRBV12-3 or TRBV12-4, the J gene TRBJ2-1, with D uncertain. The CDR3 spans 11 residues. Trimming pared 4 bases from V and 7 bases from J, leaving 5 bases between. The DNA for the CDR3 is TGTGCCAGCAGTTACGAGAATGAGCAGTTCTTC. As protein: CASSYENEQFF.

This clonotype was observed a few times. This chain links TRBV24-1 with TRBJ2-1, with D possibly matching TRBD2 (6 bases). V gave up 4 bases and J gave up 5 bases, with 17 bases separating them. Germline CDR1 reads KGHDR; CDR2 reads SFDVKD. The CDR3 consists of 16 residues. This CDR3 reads CATSELNGGVDNEQFF. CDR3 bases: TGTGCCACCAGTGAATTGAACGGGGGTGTCGACAATGAGCAGTTCTTC.

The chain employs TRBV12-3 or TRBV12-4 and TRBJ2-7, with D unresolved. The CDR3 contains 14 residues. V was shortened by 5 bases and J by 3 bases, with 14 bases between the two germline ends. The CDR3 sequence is CASSPGLERYEQYF. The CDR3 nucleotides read TGTGCCAGCAGTCCTGGGCTTGAACGCTACGAGCAGTACTTC.

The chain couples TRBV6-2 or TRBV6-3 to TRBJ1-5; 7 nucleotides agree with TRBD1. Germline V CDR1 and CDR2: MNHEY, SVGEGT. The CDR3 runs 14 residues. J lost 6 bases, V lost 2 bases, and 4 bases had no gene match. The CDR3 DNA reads TGTGCCAGCAGTTACGTGGCAGGGGGTCAGCCCCAGCATTTT. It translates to CASSYVAGGQPQHF.

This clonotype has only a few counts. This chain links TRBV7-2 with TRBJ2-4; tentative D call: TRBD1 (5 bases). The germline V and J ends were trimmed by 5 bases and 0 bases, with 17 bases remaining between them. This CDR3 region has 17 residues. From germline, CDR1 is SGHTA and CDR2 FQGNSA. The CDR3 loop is CASSVLLGQAAKNIQYF. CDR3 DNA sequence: TGTGCCAGCAGCGTGCTCCTGGGGCAGGCAGCCAAAAACATTCAGTACTTC.